Below are 20 T cell receptor beta chains sequenced from a single sample in a study of cytomegalovirus exposure and HLA in healthy donors listed by TCRdb under 2017. Receptor libraries were prepared by the immunoSEQ multiplex PCR assay. For the multiplex PCR, a mixture combining 60 forward primers for TCR Vbeta segments and 13 reverse primers for TCR Jbeta segments was used. As stored in TCRdb, this immuneACCESS dataset retains in-frame rearrangements with V and J assigned. A fraction of the clones does not appear; measured against another copy, unresolved V genes explain less than half of the discrepancy, and the remainder lacks a known reason. This sample holds approximately 190,000 clones; about 70% were observed only once. 1.8% of the sample rests with the top ten. Sequencing was done on a sample of PBMCs. The receptor set was obtained from a woman between 25 and 40 years old in good health and CMV-seronegative.

This clone was found once. The CDR3 DNA follows: TGTGCCAGCAGCGAACTAGCGTTCCAAGAGACCCAGTACTTC. Translating gives CASSELAFQETQYF. The chain has TRBV7-9 and TRBJ2-5; TRBD2 agrees at 7 bases. Trimming took 5 bases from V and 1 from J; bases not matched to a gene: 4. The germline CDR1 and CDR2 sequences are SEHNR and FQNEAQ (reference sequence). This CDR3 spans 14 amino acids.

The J gene is TRBJ1-3, the V gene TRBV5-1; 10 positions match TRBD1. This CDR3 region has 17 residues. The germline V gene has CDR1 SGHRS and CDR2 YFSETQ. With V trimmed by 0 bases and J by 4 bases, 7 bases remained unmatched. CDR3 amino acids: CASSLAAGTGDGNTIYF. Written as DNA, the CDR3 is TGCGCCAGCAGCTTGGCAGCCGGGACAGGGGACGGAAACACCATATATTTT.

This clone showed up just once. This chain joins TRBV5-5 and TRBJ1-6, with D unclear. CDR1 and CDR2 (germline): SGHKS, YYEKEE (reference sequence). CDR3 length: 14 residues. Trimming shortened V by 1 base and J by 14 bases, and 16 bases separated the two germline ends. The CDR3 DNA reads as TGTGCCAGCAGCTTGTATCCCGGCGGTTTATCCCTCCACTTT. Protein: CASSLYPGGLSLHF.

This chain uses TRBV11-3 with TRBJ2-5, with 9 bases matching TRBD1. Looked up from germline, CDR1 is SGHNT and CDR2 is YENEEA. This CDR3 region has 18 residues. Trimming at V came to 5 bases and at J to 5 bases, leaving 18 bases not matched to a gene. The CDR3 loop reads CASSQGTGPTSLSETQYF. In nucleotides, the CDR3 is TGTGCCAGCAGCCAGGGGACAGGGCCGACTAGTTTATCCGAGACCCAGTACTTC.

The chain links TRBV2 to TRBJ1-5, with D tentatively TRBD1 (6 bases). Germline lookup yields CDR1 SNHLY and CDR2 FYNNEI. This CDR3 has 15 amino acids. Trimming stripped 3 bases from V and 3 bases from J, with 12 bases between. DNA of the CDR3: TGTGCCAGCAGTGATTCAGGGGCGGACAATCAGCCCCAGCATTTT. This gives the protein CASSDSGADNQPQHF.

In this sample, this clone turned up a few times. The chain combines TRBV27 with TRBJ2-1, with TRBD2 matching over 8 bases. CDR1 is MNHEY, CDR2 SMNVEV, per germline (reference sequence). With 3 bases clipped from V and 4 bases from J, the junction kept 2 bases outside the gene matches. The CDR3 totals 14 residues. This chain's CDR3 is CASSFSGSYNEQFF. In DNA, the CDR3 is TGTGCCAGCAGTTTCAGCGGGAGTTACAATGAGCAGTTCTTC.

V and J are TRBV30 and TRBJ1-2, with D tentatively TRBD1 (5 bases). The germline V and J ends were trimmed by 2 bases and 4 bases, with 14 bases remaining between them. Looked up from germline, CDR1 is GTSNPN and CDR2 is SVGIG (reference sequence). The CDR3 covers 14 residues. CDR3 coding DNA: TGTGCCTGGAGTAAGTTGACAGCCCCCTATGGCTACACCTTC. This codes for CAWSKLTAPYGYTF.

This clone was seen only a few times. The CDR3 region has the DNA TGTGCCAGCAGTGAAGACTATTGGACAGGGGGCTATGGCTACACCTTC. Translation gives CASSEDYWTGGYGYTF. The rearrangement uses TRBV6-1 and TRBJ1-2, with 10 nucleotides matching TRBD1. Germline CDR1 is MNHNS and CDR2 is SASEGT. V lost 1 base to trimming and J lost 4 bases; unmatched junction nucleotides: 6. The CDR3 runs 16 residues.

The chain couples TRBV29-1 to TRBJ2-1; a weak D match, TRBD2 (5 bases). This CDR3 region has 11 residues. Germline assignment: CDR1 SQVTM and CDR2 ANQGSEA. Trimming shortened V by 3 bases and J by 6 bases, and 6 bases separated the two germline ends. The CDR3 protein is CSVDRGNEQFF. For the CDR3, the DNA is TGCAGCGTTGACCGGGGCAATGAGCAGTTCTTC.

The rearrangement uses TRBV5-1 and TRBJ1-1; the D is unclear. Trimming removed 0 bases from V and 0 bases from J, with 9 bases in between. CDR1 and CDR2 from the germline V gene are SGHRS and YFSETQ. The CDR3 has 15 amino acids. Here the CDR3 DNA reads TGCGCCAGCAGCTTGGAGGAGAAATTGAACACTGAAGCTTTCTTT. Its translation: CASSLEEKLNTEAFF.

The chain recombines TRBV19 with TRBJ2-5, with 11 bases identical to TRBD2. TRBJ2-7 explains the end of the DNA better; the J call may be wrong. Germline V CDR1 and CDR2: LNHDA, SQIVND (reference sequence). This CDR3 has 16 residues. CDR3 in DNA: TGTGCCAGTAGTACGCCGGGACTAGCGGATCACTACGAGCAGTACTTC. Residues: CASSTPGLADHYEQYF.

V gene TRBV10-2 combines with J gene TRBJ1-2, with D possibly matching TRBD1 (6 bases). CDR1 is WSHSY, CDR2 SAAADI, per germline. V dropped 8 bases and J dropped 5 bases, with 12 bases sitting between them. The CDR3 is 12 amino acids. Here the CDR3 reads CASGGGGYGYTF. DNA for the CDR3: TGCGCCAGCGGAGGGGGGGGATATGGCTACACCTTC.

This clone occurred once. This rearrangement joins TRBV4-1 to TRBJ2-3; the D is unclear. V lost 3 bases and J lost 5, with 15 bases in between. The V gene's germline CDR1 is MGHRA and CDR2 YSYEKL. CDR3 length: 15 residues. CDR3 in amino acids: CASSQGPSRRDTQYF. The CDR3 nucleotides read TGCGCCAGCAGCCAGGGTCCGTCGCGGAGAGATACGCAGTATTTT.

This rearrangement joins TRBV27 to TRBJ2-7; tentatively, D is TRBD1 (6 bases). CDR1 is MNHEY and CDR2 is SMNVEV in the germline V gene (reference sequence). The CDR3 runs to 14 residues. Between the trimmed V and J ends, which lost 1 base and 3 bases, there was a span of 10 bases. CDR3 bases: TGTGCCAGCAGTTTATTTACAGGGAACTACGAGCAGTACTTC. This gives the protein CASSLFTGNYEQYF.

The CDR3 loop is CSVKTTGPGSEAFF. The CDR3 DNA reads as TGCAGCGTGAAGACGACAGGGCCGGGGTCTGAAGCTTTCTTT. The chain carries TRBV29-1 and TRBJ1-1; 7 bases are a match to TRBD1. The germline V gene has CDR1 SQVTM and CDR2 ANQGSEA. CDR3 length: 14 amino acids. The V and J ends lost 6 bases and 6 bases, in that order; junction bases with no gene match: 13.

V gene TRBV5-1 combines with J gene TRBJ1-4, with D possibly matching TRBD1 (5 bases). Trimming removed 0 bases at V and 5 bases at J, with 5 bases between. The CDR3 has 13 amino acids. Germline values: CDR1 SGHRS, CDR2 YFSETQ. CDR3 sequence: CASSLAGNEKLFF. The CDR3 DNA is TGCGCCAGCAGCTTGGCAGGGAATGAAAAACTGTTTTTT. The whole variable domain, remainder taken from reference TRBV5-1 and TRBJ1-4, is KAGVTQTPRYLIKTRGQQVTLSCSPISGHRSVSWYQQTPGQGLQFLFEYFSETQRNKGNFPGRFSGRQFSNSRSEMNVSTLELGDSALYLCASSLAGNEKLFFGSGTQLSVL.

The chain carries TRBV5-6 and TRBJ1-6; possible D gene TRBD1, 5 bases. The CDR3 spans 17 residues. Germline lookup yields CDR1 SGHDT and CDR2 YYEEEE. The V gene lost 2 bases and the J gene lost 8 bases, with 20 bases spanning the gap. CDR3 residues: CASSFLAGAGRYSPLHF. The DNA of the CDR3 is TGTGCCAGCAGCTTCCTCGCCGGGGCGGGGAGGTATTCACCCCTCCACTTT.

V usage is TRBV13 and J usage is TRBJ2-7, with D perhaps matching TRBD2 (5 bases). Trimming took off 3 bases at V and 2 bases at J, with 11 bases between the two ends. The CDR3 sequence is 14 residues long. Germline V CDR1 and CDR2: PRHDT, FYEKMQ (reference sequence). The CDR3 sequence: CASSFVAHTYEQYF. As DNA, the CDR3 is TGTGCCAGCAGCTTCGTAGCGCATACCTACGAGCAGTACTTC.

As for this clone: The sample has other DNA sequences that encode this CDR3 too. The rearrangement uses TRBV18 and TRBJ2-3, with D possibly TRBD2 on 6 matching bases. The CDR3 has 13 amino acids. Germline CDR1 and CDR2: KGHSH and LQKENI. V lost 3 bases to trimming and J lost 2 bases, with 6 bases between them. CDR3 nucleotides: TGTGCCAGCTCACCGGGACTCACAGATACGCAGTATTTT. Amino acid sequence: CASSPGLTDTQYF.

The chain combines TRBV11-1 with TRBJ2-3; D uncertain. Looked up from germline, CDR1 is SGHAT and CDR2 is FQDESV (reference sequence). V lost 3 bases, J lost 0 bases, and 7 bases lay in between. The CDR3 totals 14 residues. CDR3 sequence (DNA): TGTGCCAGCAGCTTCGGGTATAGCACAGATACGCAGTATTTT. It encodes CASSFGYSTDTQYF.